Each of the 16 T cell receptor beta chains below was sequenced from the same sample in a study of glioma-infiltrating T cells after dendritic cell vaccination. Time point denoted: after dendritic cell vaccination, including at tumor progression/relapse. Clones were sequenced by immunoSEQ multiplex PCR, and TCRdb holds only the in-frame ones, with some missing. Seen here are 85,000 to 100,000 clones, about 85% observed once, and the top ten hold approximately 5.5%. The sequences come from blood, collected after dendritic cell vaccination. These receptors originate from a human donor with glioblastoma.

This chain uses TRBV28 with TRBJ1-2, with 8 bases lining up with TRBD1. The CDR3 sequence is 15 residues long. V gave up 4 bases and J gave up 4 bases; unmatched junction bases: 8. Germline V gene sequence: CDR1 MDHEN, CDR2 SYDVKM. Here the CDR3 reads CASSSGQGSIYGYTF. The CDR3 DNA sequence: TGTGCCAGCAGTTCCGGACAGGGAAGCATCTATGGCTACACCTTC.

In the case of this clone: Lacking the conserved final phenylalanine or tryptophan, this CDR3 likely reflects a read error. The DNA is omitted, as the CDR3 cannot be located on it reliably, and the CDR3 follows TCRdb's listing. The V call is TRBV27, the J call TRBJ1-5; TRBD1 is taken as the D call from the table, unchecked against the DNA. The CDR3 numbers 12 amino acids, ends counted. Per germline, CDR1 MNHEY and CDR2 SMNVEV (reference sequence). The CDR3 protein is CASSSTGLGRFR.

The chain has TRBV19 and TRBJ1-5, with 8 bases aligning to TRBD1. From germline, CDR1 is LNHDA and CDR2 SQIVND (reference sequence). This CDR3 is built from 15 residues. The V gene end was trimmed by 5 bases and the J gene end by 1 base; junction bases not matched to a gene: 4. The CDR3 sequence is CASSGRGRSNQPQHF. The CDR3 DNA reads as TGTGCCAGTAGTGGCAGGGGGCGCAGCAATCAGCCCCAGCATTTT.

V is TRBV6-1 and J is TRBJ2-1; D ambiguous. The V end lost 7 bases, the J end lost 0 bases, and 4 bases lay between the germline ends. The V gene's germline CDR1 is MNHNS and CDR2 SASEGT. The CDR3 is 12 residues long. The CDR3 region is CASTSSYNEQFF. For the CDR3, the DNA is TGTGCCAGCACTAGCTCCTACAATGAGCAGTTCTTC.

This chain connects TRBV10-1 to TRBJ2-1; 7 nucleotides match TRBD2. The CDR3 extends over 15 amino acids. Trimming removed 4 bases from V and 0 bases from J; junction bases left unmatched: 3. In germline, CDR1 is WNHNN, CDR2 SYGVQD (reference sequence). The CDR3 spells CASSGTRNSYNEQFF. The CDR3 nucleotides are TGCGCCAGCAGTGGGACTAGAAACTCCTACAATGAGCAGTTCTTC.

The V and J genes are TRBV7-9 and TRBJ2-7, with D tentatively TRBD1 (6 bases). CDR3 length equals 15 residues. The germline V gene has CDR1 SEHNR and CDR2 FQNEAQ (reference sequence). Trimming shortened V by 6 bases and J by 6 bases, and 21 bases separated the two germline ends. The CDR3 spells CASSKGDLPPFEQYF. The CDR3 bases are TGTGCCAGCAGTAAGGGGGACCTTCCCCCGTTCGAGCAGTACTTC.

This chain uses TRBV2 with TRBJ1-1; 11 bases are a match to TRBD1. In germline, CDR1 is SNHLY, CDR2 FYNNEI. This CDR3 has 15 amino acids. After removal of 3 bases from V and 4 bases from J, the junction contained 4 bases not matched to a gene. CDR3 bases: TGTGCCAGCAGTGAGTGGGGACAGGGGGTCACTGAAGCTTTCTTT. Protein product: CASSEWGQGVTEAFF.

In this sample, this clone turned up once. The gene calls are TRBV7-2 and TRBJ2-1; 7 nucleotides line up with TRBD2. The CDR3 extends over 16 amino acids. With 5 bases clipped from V and 5 bases from J, the junction kept 12 bases outside the gene matches. Germline CDR1 SGHTA, CDR2 FQGNSA. The CDR3 protein is CASSTRLAYVDNEQFF. CDR3 in DNA: TGTGCCAGCAGCACCCGACTAGCATATGTCGACAATGAGCAGTTCTTC.

The chain employs TRBV4-1 and TRBJ1-6; D unresolved. CDR1 MGHRA and CDR2 YSYEKL come from the germline V gene. CDR3 length: 15 residues. Trimming took 3 bases from V and 11 from J, leaving 17 bases between them. The CDR3 spells CASSHPATPRAPLHF. In DNA, the CDR3 is TGCGCCAGCAGCCATCCGGCGACCCCGAGGGCACCCCTCCACTTT.

CDR3 region: CASHLAIVNEAFF. The CDR3 bases are TGTGCCAGCCACCTCGCAATAGTTAACGAAGCTTTCTTT. V and J are TRBV6-1 and TRBJ1-1; the D is unclear. This CDR3 region has 13 residues. V shed 8 bases and J shed 8 bases, with 18 bases lying between them. The germline CDR1 and CDR2 sequences are MNHNS and SASEGT.

For the CDR3, the DNA is TGTGCCAGCAGTGAAGTGGGGAGGGCCGGGGAGCTGTTTTTT. Translation: CASSEVGRAGELFF. This chain uses TRBV2 with TRBJ2-2; 7 positions match TRBD2. The trim removed 1 base at V and 6 bases at J, leaving 2 bases unmatched. The CDR3 runs 14 residues. Per the germline V gene, CDR1 is SNHLY and CDR2 is FYNNEI.

The V and J genes are TRBV27 and TRBJ1-2; TRBD1 is a possible D gene (6 bases). The CDR3 is made up of 14 amino acids. The germline CDR1 and CDR2 sequences are MNHEY and SMNVEV (reference sequence). V was pared by 5 bases and J by 8 bases, with 18 bases between. CDR3 nucleotide sequence: TGTGCCAGCAGTCCATCCTGGGGGCTTTGGGGCTACACCTTC. Translated: CASSPSWGLWGYTF.

The chain uses TRBV5-6 and TRBJ1-2, with D perhaps matching TRBD1 (6 bases). CDR1 and CDR2 (germline): SGHDT, YYEEEE. V was clipped by 7 bases and J by 4 bases, with 17 bases between them. CDR3 size: 14 residues. CDR3 loop: CASHAARTAYGYTF. The CDR3 DNA is TGTGCCAGCCACGCCGCCCGGACAGCCTATGGCTACACCTTC.

The V and J genes are TRBV6-1 and TRBJ2-7; perhaps TRBD2 as D (5 bases). The germline CDR1 and CDR2 sequences are MNHNS and SASEGT. Trimming removed 7 bases at V and 2 bases at J, with 18 bases between. The CDR3 length is 15 residues. The CDR3 sequence: CASNQYGPGAYEQYF. CDR3 nucleotides: TGTGCCAGCAACCAATACGGCCCCGGGGCCTACGAGCAGTACTTC.

The chain is built from TRBV28 and TRBJ1-5, with 7 nucleotides matching TRBD1. V shed 4 bases and J 2 bases; nucleotides not matched to a gene: 8. This CDR3 contains 16 residues. Per the germline V gene, CDR1 is MDHEN and CDR2 is SYDVKM. DNA for the CDR3: TGTGCCAGCAGTTCCCCGACAGGGTTTGGCAATCAGCCCCAGCATTTT. It specifies CASSSPTGFGNQPQHF.

The chain is built from TRBV5-4 and TRBJ1-2, with TRBD1 matching over 8 bases. CDR1 is SGHNT and CDR2 is YYREEE in the germline V gene (reference sequence). V trimming: 0 bases; J trimming: 5 bases; junction bases outside the gene matches: 9. The length of the CDR3 is 16 residues. The CDR3 here is CASSLDPTRGLYGYTF. CDR3 nucleotide sequence: TGTGCCAGCAGCTTGGACCCTACCAGGGGGCTTTATGGCTACACCTTC.